Listed below are T cell receptor beta chains from one sample, sequenced in a study of identical twins. Each CDR3 protein is one row after TCRdb ran MiXCR on the 5' RACE reads. Among some 630,000 distinct CDR3 sequences, 7.1% were seen once, and the ten largest hold 1.6%. This same sample was also taken into another study, of yellow fever vaccine responses in identical twins.

The sample taken for sequencing was PBMCs. These receptors all come from a woman aged 18-30 years in good health. Each CDR3 is given with its conserved first and last residue. D genes are given only for firm matches. Part of the rows lack a size; the others show once, few, many or a class for expanded clones.

D gene,J gene,V gene,clone size,CDR3 protein,CDR3 DNA
-,TRBJ2-4,TRBV12-3/TRBV12-4,many,CASSRRGLDIQYF,TGTGCCAGCAGTCGCAGGGGTCTGGACATTCAGTACTTC
-,TRBJ2-3,TRBV5-1,few,CASSFEPLDTQYF,TGCGCCAGCAGCTTCGAACCCTTAGATACGCAGTATTTT
-,TRBJ1-1,TRBV5-1,-,CASSPQPGTMRAFF,TGCGCCAGCAGCCCCCAGCCGGGGACCATGAGGGCTTTCTTT
-,TRBJ2-3,TRBV11-2,-,CASRFLADGDTQYF,TGTGCCAGCAGGTTTTTAGCGGACGGCGATACGCAGTATTTT
-,TRBJ1-5,TRBV12-3/TRBV12-4,many,CASSHRVWQPQHF,TGTGCCAGCAGTCACAGGGTATGGCAGCCCCAGCATTTT
TRBD1,TRBJ2-1,TRBV7-9,many,CASSTTGTDNEQFF,TGTGCCAGCAGCACGACGGGGACAGACAATGAGCAGTTCTTC
-,TRBJ2-3,TRBV7-3,few,CASSQVGESDTQYF,TGTGCCAGCAGCCAAGTGGGGGAGTCAGATACGCAGTATTTT
-,TRBJ1-6,TRBV20-1,-,CSARDPNLPLHF,TGCAGTGCTAGAGATCCTAACTTACCCCTCCACTTT
TRBD2,TRBJ2-1,TRBV6-5,few,CASSYSSPLRGGPYNEQFF,TGTGCCAGCAGTTACTCGAGTCCCCTCCGGGGGGGGCCTTACAATGAGCAGTTCTTC
TRBD1,TRBJ1-1,TRBV10-3,many,CAIRPDRGYGSTEAFF,TGTGCCATCAGACCAGACAGGGGATATGGAAGCACTGAAGCTTTCTTT
TRBD1,TRBJ2-3,TRBV10-1,few,CASSDPGQHTDTQYF,TGCGCCAGCAGTGACCCGGGACAGCACACAGATACGCAGTATTTT
-,TRBJ2-5,TRBV12-3/TRBV12-4,many,CASGIVGGTRETQYF,TGTGCCAGCGGAATAGTGGGGGGGACAAGAGAGACCCAGTACTTC
TRBD1,TRBJ2-1,TRBV15,-,CATSRQGTYNEQFF,TGTGCCACCAGCCGACAGGGGACCTACAATGAGCAGTTCTTC
TRBD2,TRBJ2-1,TRBV7-2,-,CASRHLGGSGEQFF,TGTGCCAGCAGACACCTTGGCGGGAGCGGTGAGCAGTTCTTC
TRBD2,TRBJ2-2,TRBV2,many,CASSAAGGTGELFF,TGTGCCAGCAGTGCAGCGGGGGGCACCGGGGAGCTGTTTTTT
-,TRBJ2-1,TRBV24-1,-,CARWRDSPSNEQFF,TGTGCCCGGTGGAGGGACAGTCCGTCCAATGAGCAGTTCTTC
TRBD1,TRBJ2-6,TRBV7-3,few,CASSAKQGVSSGANVLTF,TGTGCCAGCAGCGCGAAACAGGGGGTGAGCTCTGGGGCCAACGTCCTGACTTTC
TRBD1,TRBJ1-2,TRBV3-1,many,CASSQAPGQGYYGYTF,TGTGCCAGCAGCCAGGCGCCGGGACAGGGGTACTATGGCTACACCTTC
-,TRBJ1-1,TRBV7-9,-,CASSLHASTGAFF,TGTGCCAGCAGCTTACACGCGTCCACCGGAGCTTTCTTT
-,TRBJ1-2,TRBV12-5,-,CASGLGRRGIRTFDYGYTF,TGTGCTAGTGGTTTGGGTCGCCGAGGTATTCGGACGTTTGACTATGGCTACACCTTC
-,TRBJ2-5,TRBV20-1,many,CSATDPGETQYF,TGCAGTGCAACGGACCCGGGGGAGACCCAGTACTTC
-,TRBJ2-7,TRBV5-5,few,CASSFSLATYEQYF,TGTGCCAGCAGCTTCTCGCTAGCAACGTACGAGCAGTACTTC
-,TRBJ1-3,TRBV12-3/TRBV12-4,-,CAAKGLSSGNTIYF,TGTGCCGCCAAGGGACTAAGCTCTGGAAACACCATATATTTT
-,TRBJ1-5,TRBV5-1,-,CAPPPNQPQHF,TGCGCCCCCCCCCCAAATCAGCCCCAGCATTTT
TRBD1,TRBJ2-1,TRBV4-1,-,CASSPPAGTGVYNEQFF,TGCGCCAGCAGCCCGCCCGCCGGGACAGGGGTCTACAATGAGCAGTTCTTC
-,TRBJ1-6,TRBV7-9,few,CASSSQNSPLHF,TGTGCCAGCAGCAGTCAGAATTCACCCCTCCACTTT
-,TRBJ2-3,TRBV7-9,few,CASSPTQRGKADTQYF,TGTGCCAGCAGCCCCACCCAAAGGGGCAAAGCAGATACGCAGTATTTT
-,TRBJ1-5,TRBV12-3/TRBV12-4,few,CASTLTGNQPQHF,TGTGCCAGCACTCTGACGGGCAATCAGCCCCAGCATTTT
-,TRBJ1-2,TRBV10-2,few,CASSKGQLAYGYTF,TGCGCCAGCAGTAAAGGTCAGCTGGCCTATGGCTACACCTTC
TRBD2,TRBJ2-3,TRBV5-1,many,CASSPGTSGIADTQYF,TGCGCCAGCAGCCCGGGGACTAGCGGGATCGCAGATACGCAGTATTTT
TRBD1,TRBJ1-5,TRBV12-3/TRBV12-4,many,CASSLSGGGSNQPQHF,TGTGCCAGCAGTTTATCAGGGGGAGGTAGCAATCAGCCCCAGCATTTT
-,TRBJ1-1,TRBV9,few,CASSAHSDGTEAFF,TGTGCCAGCAGCGCACACAGTGACGGAACTGAAGCTTTCTTT
-,TRBJ2-3,TRBV9,few,CASSGEAGALDTRYF,TGTGCCAGCTCCGGAGAGGCAGGGGCTCTGGATACGCGGTATTTT
-,TRBJ2-1,TRBV18,many,CASSPVGRGGYNEQFF,TGTGCCAGCTCACCCGTTGGCAGGGGAGGTTACAATGAGCAGTTCTTC
-,TRBJ2-6,TRBV5-1,few,CASSLATSGANVLTF,TGCGCCAGCAGCTTGGCCACCTCTGGGGCCAACGTCCTGACTTTC
-,TRBJ2-1,TRBV3-1,-,CASSLLRRGRDEQFF,TGTGCCAGCAGCTTACTTAGGCGGGGGCGGGATGAGCAGTTCTTC
-,TRBJ2-7,TRBV20-1,few,CSARVRAAYEQYF,TGCAGTGCTAGAGTGCGGGCAGCCTACGAGCAGTACTTC
TRBD2,TRBJ2-5,TRBV5-1,-,CASSSSGGSYRVETQYF,TGCGCCAGCAGCTCTTCTGGCGGGAGCTACCGCGTGGAGACCCAGTACTTC
-,TRBJ2-6,TRBV4-1,few,CASRSQMATSGANVLTF,TGCGCCAGCAGGTCCCAAATGGCGACCTCTGGGGCCAACGTCCTGACTTTC
TRBD2,TRBJ2-3,TRBV7-9,few,CASSPGLALDTQYF,TGTGCCAGCAGCCCGGGACTAGCGCTAGATACGCAGTATTTT